This entry features one T cell receptor beta chain sequence. Its matching antigen is unknown. The 5'RACE method, run with constant-segment primers, produced TCR alpha and TCR beta cDNA libraries (carrying sample barcodes and UMIs). TCRdb reanalysed the 5' RACE reads using MiXCR and keeps one entry per CDR3 protein. The sample carries 300,000 to 400,000 distinct CDR3 sequences, around a fifth recorded once. The entry originates in a study of T-cell memory formation after mild COVID-19. Study overall: There were largely donor-specific TCR clusters.

The study's findings and limits: Mostly located in CM and EM were contracting CD4+ clones, with contracting CD8+ clones located in EMRA.

The germline gives CDR1 SGHVS, CDR2 FNYEAQ. Trimming left V 3 bases short and J 1 base short, with 13 bases between. The CDR3 has 15 amino acids. This chain uses TRBV7-6 with TRBJ2-7; D is unclear. The material sequenced was PBMCs or a T cell subset sorted from them (not recorded which). The clonotype was recovered from an adult woman who had mild COVID-19 (a few samples of this study predate the infection). Cell type and time point are not known. DNA for the CDR3: TGTGCCAGCAGCTTCCGGCAGGTTGGATCCTACGAGCAGTACTTC. It translates to CASSFRQVGSYEQYF.